Listed below are T cell receptor beta chains from one sample, sequenced in a study of T cell repertoires in aging, cancer and after chemotherapy. TCRdb re-analysed the multiplex PCR reads in MiXCR, keeping a single row per CDR3 protein. The sample contains fewer than 4,500 distinct CDR3 sequences, approximately 30% of which appear only once. The specimen sequenced was blood. These receptors came from a human donor with a solid tumor. The CDR3 runs from the conserved cysteine through the conserved F or W. A D gene is named only where the DNA matches it firmly. Only some rows state a clone size, as once, few, many or a class for expanded clones.

J gene | D gene | V gene | clone size | CDR3 protein | CDR3 DNA
TRBJ2-3 | . | TRBV6-5 | . | CASSYSYRRADTQYF | TGTGCCAGCAGTTACTCGTACAGGCGGGCGGATACGCAGTATTTT
TRBJ2-3 | TRBD2 | TRBV4-1 | . | CASSQAGGPGDTQYF | TGCGCCAGCAGCCAAGCGGGAGGGCCGGGAGATACGCAGTATTTT
TRBJ2-1 | TRBD2 | TRBV4-2 | . | CASSQDPAGGGYNEQFF | TGTGCCAGCAGCCAAGATCCCGCGGGAGGTGGTTACAATGAGCAGTTCTTC
TRBJ2-3 | . | TRBV5-5 | few | CASSMLGAGDTQYF | TGTGCCAGCAGCATGCTAGGGGCAGGGGATACGCAGTATTTT
TRBJ2-3 | TRBD2 | TRBV5-6 | few | CASSLASSGGSTDTQYF | TGTGCCAGCAGCTTGGCTTCTAGCGGGGGGAGCACAGATACGCAGTATTTT
TRBJ2-5 | . | TRBV6-2/TRBV6-3 | . | CASRKGVETQYF | TGTGCCAGCAGAAAGGGAGTTGAGACCCAGTACTTC
TRBJ1-5 | . | TRBV10-3 | few | CAIQGFNQPQHF | TGTGCCATTCAGGGTTTCAATCAGCCCCAGCATTTT
TRBJ2-2 | . | TRBV20-1 | . | CSARALQHTGELFF | TGCAGTGCTAGAGCGTTACAACACACCGGGGAGCTGTTTTTT
TRBJ2-2 | . | TRBV5-4 | . | CASSLTNGYTGELFF | TGTGCCAGCAGCTTGACGAACGGCTACACCGGGGAGCTGTTTTTT
TRBJ2-1 | TRBD2 | TRBV6-1 | . | CASTTSGSSYNEQFF | TGTGCCAGCACGACTAGCGGGAGCTCCTACAATGAGCAGTTCTTC
TRBJ2-7 | TRBD1 | TRBV12-3/TRBV12-4 | . | CASSFRGPLYEQYF | TGTGCCAGCAGTTTCAGGGGGCCCCTCTACGAGCAGTACTTC
TRBJ1-5 | . | TRBV18 | few | CASSAGRGEEGPQHF | TGTGCCAGCTCGGCGGGGCGAGGGGAAGAGGGGCCCCAGCATTTT
TRBJ2-2 | TRBD1 | TRBV19 | few | CASTPDRVYSGELFF | TGTGCCAGTACCCCAGACAGGGTTTATTCCGGGGAGCTGTTTTTT
TRBJ2-5 | TRBD2 | TRBV24-1 | . | CATSGDGLAGEETQYF | TGTGCCACCAGTGGGGACGGACTAGCGGGAGAAGAGACCCAGTACTTC
TRBJ2-1 | . | TRBV19 | medium-sized | CASAVYGSYNEQFF | TGTGCCTCCGCCGTGTATGGTTCCTACAATGAGCAGTTCTTC
TRBJ2-7 | TRBD1 | TRBV6-5 | few | CASRGAGTGGYEQYF | TGTGCCAGCAGGGGAGCCGGGACAGGGGGCTACGAGCAGTACTTC
TRBJ1-1 | TRBD1 | TRBV30 | medium-sized | CAWSGQGFTEAFF | TGTGCCTGGAGTGGACAGGGATTTACTGAAGCTTTCTTT
TRBJ1-1 | . | TRBV12-3/TRBV12-4 | . | CASGLATGLNTEAFF | TGTGCTAGTGGTTTGGCGACGGGATTGAACACTGAAGCTTTCTTT
TRBJ2-1 | TRBD2 | TRBV29-1 | large | CSTASGNYNEQFF | TGCAGCACGGCTAGCGGGAATTACAATGAGCAGTTCTTC
TRBJ2-1 | TRBD2 | TRBV5-1 | . | CASSPGGEQFF | TGCGCCAGCAGTCCGGGGGGGGAGCAGTTCTTC
TRBJ2-3 | . | TRBV6-5 | once | CANSYSGVSTDTQYF | TGTGCCAACAGTTACTCGGGGGTTAGCACAGATACGCAGTATTTT
TRBJ1-1 | . | TRBV29-1 | once | CSVDPGNTEAFF | TGCAGCGTTGACCCAGGGAACACTGAAGCTTTCTTT